This TCR beta chain was found in a study of beta chain features in type 1 diabetes. Looking at the study overall: Across all samples, about 110,000,000 sorted cells were examined. Study conclusions and caveats: Shorter templates may be favored by PCR, equally so in patients and controls. The study found moderately but significantly shorter TCRB CDR3s in all four CD4+ subsets of Type 1 diabetes patients.

Heparinised blood was drawn once per donor, averaging around 120 mL. Via the markers CD45RO/CCR7/CD25/CD127/CD95/CD27, stem cell-like memory, regulatory, central memory and naive CD4+ cells were sorted. The CDR3 runs 14 residues. V gave up 5 bases and J gave up 4 bases, with 11 bases separating them. The germline gives CDR1 MDHEN, CDR2 SYDVKM. TCRB transcripts that were expressed got sequenced, as all of the isolated RNA had been reverse transcribed. Clones were sequenced by immunoSEQ multiplex PCR, and TCRdb holds only the in-frame ones, with some missing. The repertoire has about 28,000 clones, approximately 64% of them found once; the top ten carry around 2.5%. Concerning this clone: Its target is not known.

The rearrangement uses TRBV28 and TRBJ2-2, with D uncertain. The sequence was collected from a woman in her 30s with type 1 diabetes. The sequenced material came from Tregs from blood. In DNA, the CDR3 is TGTGCCAGCAGTCTAGATTACTCCACCGGGGAGCTGTTTTTT. Translating gives CASSLDYSTGELFF.